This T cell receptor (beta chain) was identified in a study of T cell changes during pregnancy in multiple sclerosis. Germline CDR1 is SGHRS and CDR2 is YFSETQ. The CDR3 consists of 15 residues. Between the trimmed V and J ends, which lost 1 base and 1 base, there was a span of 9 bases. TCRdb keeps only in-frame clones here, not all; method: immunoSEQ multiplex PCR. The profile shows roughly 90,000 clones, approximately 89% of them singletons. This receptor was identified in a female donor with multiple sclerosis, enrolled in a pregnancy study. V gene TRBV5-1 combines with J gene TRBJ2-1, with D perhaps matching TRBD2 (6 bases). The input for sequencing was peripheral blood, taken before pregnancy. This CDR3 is CASSLPTSSYNEQFF. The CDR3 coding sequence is TGCGCCAGCAGCTTGCCGACTAGTTCCTACAATGAGCAGTTCTTC.